One sample yielded the 8 T cell receptor beta chains listed below, sequenced in a study of early T cells in non-severe SARS-CoV-2 infection. TCRdb re-called the 5' RACE reads with MiXCR, one entry per CDR3 protein. The sample contains about 77,000 distinct CDR3 sequences, approximately 16% of which appear only once. Sequenced: whole blood. The receptors shown here come from an adult who was a healthcare worker with PCR-confirmed SARS-CoV-2 infection or an uninfected control (not recorded which).

This clonotype was seen ten or more times. The genes are TRBV12-3 or TRBV12-4 and TRBJ1-2; D is perhaps TRBD1 (6 bases). This CDR3 has 13 amino acids. Trimming removed 5 bases at V and 3 bases at J, with 10 bases between. The CDR3 DNA reads as TGTGCCAGCAGTCCGACAGGATACTATGGCTACACCTTC. Translated, it gives CASSPTGYYGYTF.

This clonotype was recorded a few times. In DNA form, the CDR3 reads TGTGCCAGCAGCCAACCCACGGGGCTGGGGGCCAACGTCCTGACTTTC. Translation gives CASSQPTGLGANVLTF. V and J are TRBV3-1 and TRBJ2-6; D is tentatively TRBD1 or TRBD2 (5 bases each). In germline, CDR1 is LGHDT, CDR2 YNNKEL (reference sequence). There are 16 residues in the CDR3. Deletions cut 2 bases from V and 4 bases from J, with 12 bases between.

V and J are TRBV7-9 and TRBJ1-1; possible D gene TRBD1, 5 bases. The V end was cut by 5 bases, the J end by 2 bases, with 18 bases between. CDR1 SEHNR and CDR2 FQNEAQ come from the germline V gene (reference sequence). CDR3 length: 16 amino acids. CDR3 sequence: CASSQNAGPRNTEAFF. CDR3 nucleotide sequence: TGTGCCAGCAGCCAGAACGCGGGACCCCGCAACACTGAAGCTTTCTTT.

This clonotype has more than one count but fewer than ten. The chain couples TRBV28 to TRBJ2-2; D is unresolved. The germline CDR1 and CDR2 sequences are MDHEN and SYDVKM. This CDR3 is 18 amino acids long. Between the trimmed V and J ends, which lost 6 bases and 2 bases, there was a span of 22 bases. CDR3 region: CASSLLRVSGSNTGELFF. The CDR3 coding sequence is TGTGCCAGCAGCCTGCTTAGGGTTTCCGGATCTAACACCGGGGAGCTGTTTTTT.

This clonotype was recorded at least ten times. V gene TRBV12-3 or TRBV12-4 combines with J gene TRBJ1-4; D possibly corresponds to TRBD1 (5 bases). V lost 5 bases and J lost 7, with 11 bases in between. The CDR3 has 13 residues. CDR3 protein: CASSLSGAEKLFF. The CDR3 DNA reads TGTGCCAGCAGTCTCTCTGGGGCTGAAAAACTGTTTTTT.

The chain is built from TRBV5-1 and TRBJ1-1, with no clear D. V lost 4 bases and J lost 5, with 21 bases in between. CDR1 is SGHRS and CDR2 is YFSETQ in the germline V gene. This CDR3 spans 16 amino acids. In DNA form, the CDR3 reads TGCGCCAGCAGCGACCAGGACCGAGAACTTAGGACTGAAGCTTTCTTT. Protein: CASSDQDRELRTEAFF.

The chain links TRBV4-1 to TRBJ1-1; 11 nucleotides agree with TRBD1. With 1 base clipped from V and 0 bases from J, the junction kept 1 base outside the gene matches. Germline CDR1 and CDR2: MGHRA and YSYEKL. The CDR3 is 16 residues long. The CDR3 DNA is TGCGCCAGCAGCCAAGGGACAGGGGGCTTGAACACTGAAGCTTTCTTT. Translated: CASSQGTGGLNTEAFF.

The V call is TRBV15, the J call TRBJ2-7; 12 bases line up with TRBD1. V was pared by 1 base and J by 4 bases, with 8 bases of the junction left unmatched. The CDR3 sequence is 17 residues long. Germline V gene data show CDR1 as LNHNV and CDR2 as YYDKDF (reference sequence). The CDR3 DNA is TGTGCCACCAGCAGAGTCCCGGGACAGGGGGCGACGTACGAGCAGTACTTC. Its translation: CATSRVPGQGATYEQYF. Filled out from reference TRBV15 and TRBJ2-7, the complete variable domain reads DAMVIQNPRYQVTQFGKPVTLSCSQTLNHNVMYWYQQKSSQAPKLLFHYYDKDFNNEADTPDNFQSRRPNTSFCFLDIRSPGLGDTAMYLCATSRVPGQGATYEQYFGPGTRLTVT.